This entry concerns a single TCR beta chain. The record originates from a study of blood T cell repertoires in COVID-19. About the research overall: The United States, Italy and Spain provided the acute and convalescent COVID-19 samples.

Authors' data handling: Reference gene primer amplification yielded estimated nucleated cell counts. Profiling relied on immunoSEQ multiplex PCR, and the TCRdb table lists in-frame clones only, not all of them. V, J and clone size derive from that table, while D and trimming were established from the DNA sequence. The sample contains hundreds of thousands of clones, about nine tenths of which appear only once. The CDR3 sequence is 15 residues long. V was clipped by 4 bases and J by 4 bases, with 15 bases between them. Germline CDR1 SGHRS, CDR2 YFSETQ. V and J are TRBV5-1 and TRBJ2-1, with TRBD2 as a possible D gene (6 bases). Sequenced: peripheral blood. This sequence was found in a woman aged 45-65 years with COVID-19, enrolled during active disease. The CDR3 reads CASSSVGLDYNEQFF. The CDR3 region has the DNA TGCGCCAGCAGCAGCGTGGGACTGGATTACAATGAGCAGTTCTTC.